These T cell receptor beta chains were read from a single sample in a study of blood T cell repertoires in COVID-19. Using immunoSEQ multiplex PCR, the repertoire was profiled, and TCRdb retains in-frame clones only, with some absent. This table has some 220,000 clones, approximately 87% appearing once. The sequenced sample was PBMCs or T cells enriched from blood (not recorded which). These receptor sequences come from a woman aged 50 to 60 in a cohort exposed to, infected with or recovered from COVID-19 (not recorded which). CDR3s include the opening cysteine and the closing phenylalanine or tryptophan. The listing skips clone size in some rows; elsewhere it reads once, few, many or a size class.

size	V	J	CDR3
.	TRBV2	TRBJ1-3	CASRTTQGAHGNTIYF
.	TRBV12-1	TRBJ2-5	CASSFAGRREETQYF
.	TRBV20-1	TRBJ1-2	CSASSGFGYGYTF
.	TRBV4-1	TRBJ2-1	CASSQRTSGGALNEQFF
.	TRBV20-1	TRBJ1-2	CSAHAVYGYTF
.	TRBV7-9	TRBJ1-1	CASSLMGTGGTEAFF
once	TRBV27	TRBJ1-2	CASSKTGQVSSGGYTF
.	TRBV19	TRBJ2-2	CASSIHRALTTGELFF
.	TRBV12-3/TRBV12-4	TRBJ1-1	CASSFGLNTEAFF
.	TRBV7-3	TRBJ1-5	CASSLGGDQPQHF
.	TRBV7-2	TRBJ1-3	CASSFILGLAGNTIYF
.	TRBV5-1	TRBJ1-1	CASSLAFGGGANEAFF
.	TRBV6-2/TRBV6-3	TRBJ1-1	CASSHQPGQMNTEAFF
.	TRBV28	TRBJ1-2	CASRLGIPSGGNNYGYTF
.	TRBV9	TRBJ1-3	CASSPSLFGNTIYF
once	TRBV18	TRBJ1-2	CASSPQAGVLGAASYGYTF
.	TRBV30	TRBJ2-7	CAADRSNEQYF
.	TRBV27	TRBJ1-4	CASSHRPSTQGMEKLFF
.	TRBV6-2/TRBV6-3	TRBJ1-6	CASSYLQGNSPLHF
.	TRBV7-2	TRBJ2-7	CASSLGTGGMEQYF
once	TRBV9	TRBJ2-7	CASSGYGTSGDEQYF
.	TRBV15	TRBJ2-4	CATSRSPGQLAKNIQYF
.	TRBV4-3	TRBJ1-4	CASSQDYSRREKLFF
.	TRBV7-9	TRBJ1-1	CASSLGLGGEAFF
.	TRBV5-4	TRBJ1-1	CASSLIFGTLGRTEAFF
.	TRBV5-1	TRBJ2-7	CASSPDSRNEQYF
.	TRBV10-2	TRBJ1-5	CASRYKRGRDF
once	TRBV4-3	TRBJ1-5	CASSQDSTISNQPQHF
few	TRBV29-1	TRBJ1-1	CSGTGGAMNTEAFF
.	TRBV18	TRBJ2-7	CASSPTTPSYEQYF
.	TRBV5-4	TRBJ2-7	CASSAQDSSYEQYF
.	TRBV20-1	TRBJ2-7	CSASRTEEDYEQYF
.	TRBV15	TRBJ2-1	CATSDAGSANSYNEQFF
.	TRBV6-5	TRBJ1-5	CASSYSIPAGNQPQHF
.	TRBV6-5	TRBJ1-3	CASSPETWSGNTIYF